The clone carrying this T cell receptor (beta chain) was detected only once. As yet, its antigen is unknown. CD45RO-negative, CCR7-selected cells formed the naive CD8 fraction, which excluded terminally differentiated effector memory CD45RA+ cells. Every immunoSEQ plate was one replicate of a subset's evenly spread DNA. Libraries were prepared by immunoSEQ multiplex PCR; TCRdb keeps only in-frame clonotypes and omits some of them. The sample has around 2.1 million clones, 90% to 95% seen once. V dropped 5 bases and J dropped 1 base, with 20 bases sitting between them. The CDR3 loop spans 17 amino acids. Germline V gene data show CDR1 as SGHVS and CDR2 as FQNEAQ. This specimen comes from a study of shared clonotypes between healthy human individuals. Study findings and constraints: Only blood underwent sampling, and tissue repertoires likely differ. About 5% was the fraction of naive CD4 clonotypes found shared across a handful of donors.

Specimen: naive CD8+ T cells from PBMCs. The V call is TRBV7-8, the J call TRBJ2-5; D not certain. The receptor's source is a man younger than 35 in good health. Some clones in this sample may be carry-over from other donors' samples. CDR3 region: CASSPAAGLRVQETQYF. For the CDR3, the DNA is TGTGCCAGCAGCCCCGCCGCCGGGCTAAGGGTCCAAGAGACCCAGTACTTC.